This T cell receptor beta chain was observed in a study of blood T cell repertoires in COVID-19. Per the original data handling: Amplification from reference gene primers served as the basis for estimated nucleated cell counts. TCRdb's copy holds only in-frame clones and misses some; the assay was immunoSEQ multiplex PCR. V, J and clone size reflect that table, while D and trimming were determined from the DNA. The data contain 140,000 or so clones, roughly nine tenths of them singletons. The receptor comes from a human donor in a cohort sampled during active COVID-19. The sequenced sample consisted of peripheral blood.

The chain's CDR3 is CASSFPRTGAIYGYTF. The CDR3 DNA reads as TGTGCCAGCAGCTTCCCTCGGACAGGAGCTATCTATGGCTACACCTTC. The chain couples TRBV7-9 to TRBJ1-2, with TRBD1 matching over 7 bases. Germline V gene lookup returns CDR1 SEHNR and CDR2 FQNEAQ (reference sequence). The CDR3 runs 16 residues. Germline trimming cut 3 bases from V and 4 bases from J; bases unmatched to any gene: 11.